The rows below give T cell receptor beta chains drawn from one sample of a study of blood T cell repertoires in COVID-19. Produced via immunoSEQ multiplex PCR; TCRdb's table is partial and in-frame only. The top ten clones hold roughly 15% of a sample with 140,000 to 150,000 clones, 82% of them seen once. The sequencing input was peripheral blood. The source is a human donor with acute or convalescent COVID-19. The donor label of this sample is uncertain. CDR3s include the opening cysteine and the closing phenylalanine or tryptophan.

j_call v_call cdr3_aa
TRBJ2-7 TRBV30 CAWSPGGRSYEQYF
TRBJ1-6 TRBV6-6 CASSYGLNSPLHF
TRBJ1-2 TRBV9 CASSPEDRYGYTF
TRBJ2-6 TRBV11-2 CASSLNQGANVLTF
TRBJ2-1 TRBV6-5 CASSPPSASYNEQFF
TRBJ1-4 TRBV7-9 CASSRQGSEANEKLFF
TRBJ1-1 TRBV11-2 CASSLDGQGLGNTEAFF
TRBJ2-7 TRBV4-3 CASSQEIRQYSYEQYF
TRBJ1-6 TRBV7-9 CASSTTGVYNSPLHF
TRBJ1-1 TRBV19 CASSMGQGRYTEAFF
TRBJ1-4 TRBV28 CASSSGTGREKLFF
TRBJ1-2 TRBV2 CASSEYRESGYTF
TRBJ1-1 TRBV28 CASSFQNTEAFF
TRBJ1-1 TRBV10-3 CAIRDRGLLNTEAFF
TRBJ2-5 TRBV7-8 CASIPRGTRETQYF
TRBJ2-7 TRBV19 CASSPQGQGGYEQYF
TRBJ2-5 TRBV5-1 CASRSQGGEETQYF
TRBJ1-1 TRBV11-3 CASSSTMNTEAFF
TRBJ2-3 TRBV12-5 CASGLGGTSSSTDTQYF
TRBJ1-3 TRBV7-2 CASSPRGIAGNTIYF